One and the same sample provided the 13 T cell receptor beta chains below, sequenced in a study of Ad26.COV2.S vaccination and SARS-CoV-2 variants. Measured with immunoSEQ multiplex PCR; TCRdb has only the in-frame clones, and not every one. The table has 350,000 to 450,000 clones, 92% seen once; the top ten hold about 3.9%. The material was peripheral blood, obtained after recovery from COVID-19. Receptors were obtained from a human donor who had recovered from COVID-19.

The J gene is TRBJ1-4, the V gene TRBV5-4, with no clear D. The ends were cut back, 3 bases at V and 4 bases at J, with 7 bases in the middle. Germline CDR1 reads SGHNT; CDR2 reads YYREEE (reference sequence). The CDR3 covers 13 residues. Here the CDR3 reads CASSSGFNEKLFF. The CDR3 DNA follows: TGTGCCAGCAGCTCAGGATTTAATGAAAAACTGTTTTTT.

This rearrangement joins TRBV18 to TRBJ1-1; 9 positions agree with TRBD1. Germline V gene lookup returns CDR1 KGHSH and CDR2 LQKENI. V shed 5 bases, J shed 1 base, and the junction held 5 bases outside the gene matches. The CDR3 is made up of 15 amino acids. CDR3: CASSGDRAQNTEAFF. The CDR3 coding sequence is TGTGCCAGCTCAGGGGACAGGGCCCAGAACACTGAAGCTTTCTTT.

The chain employs TRBV19 and TRBJ2-7; D is possibly TRBD1 (6 bases). Germline loops: CDR1 LNHDA, CDR2 SQIVND (reference sequence). The CDR3 spans 14 residues. V was pared by 4 bases and J by 5 bases, with 15 bases between. CDR3 nucleotides: TGTGCCAGTAGTAGGGGGCAGGGTACCCACGAGCAGTACTTC. Protein: CASSRGQGTHEQYF. Full variable domain (rest looked up from reference TRBV19 and TRBJ2-7): DGGITQSPKYLFRKEGQNVTLSCEQNLNHDAMYWYRQDPGQGLRLIYYSQIVNDFQKGDIAEGYSVSREKKESFPLTVTSAQKNPTAFYLCASSRGQGTHEQYFGPGTRLTVT.

The chain combines TRBV6-5 with TRBJ2-7, with 9 bases lining up with TRBD1. Looked up from germline, CDR1 is MNHEY and CDR2 is SVGAGI. The CDR3 has 15 amino acids. J lost 4 bases, V lost 6 bases, and 10 bases had no gene match. The CDR3 reads CASRPGGTGTYEQYF. Written as DNA, the CDR3 is TGTGCCAGCAGACCTGGGGGGACAGGGACTTACGAGCAGTACTTC.

This clone was counted a single time. The genes are TRBV29-1 and TRBJ1-2, with D maybe TRBD1 (6 bases). Trimming left V 2 bases short and J 0 bases short, with 13 bases between. CDR1 is SQVTM and CDR2 is ANQGSEA in the germline V gene. The CDR3 runs 15 residues. Here the CDR3 reads CSVEFLTGTNYGYTF. The CDR3 coding sequence is TGCAGCGTTGAATTTCTTACAGGGACTAACTATGGCTACACCTTC.

This chain joins TRBV19 and TRBJ2-2, with D tentatively TRBD2 (6 bases). Trimming cost V 5 bases and J 5 bases, with 18 bases left between them. Germline CDR1 reads LNHDA; CDR2 reads SQIVND (reference sequence). The CDR3 sequence is 16 residues long. The CDR3 is CASSPSAGRGTGELFF. As DNA, the CDR3 is TGTGCCAGTAGTCCCTCCGCCGGGCGGGGTACCGGGGAGCTGTTTTTT. Variable domain in full (rest from reference TRBV19 and TRBJ2-2): DGGITQSPKYLFRKEGQNVTLSCEQNLNHDAMYWYRQDPGQGLRLIYYSQIVNDFQKGDIAEGYSVSREKKESFPLTVTSAQKNPTAFYLCASSPSAGRGTGELFFGEGSRLTVL.

The V call is TRBV6-2 or TRBV6-3, the J call TRBJ1-2, with D possibly being TRBD1 (6 bases). Germline-derived CDR1 and CDR2 are MNHEY and SVGEGT. V was shortened by 6 bases and J by 8 bases, with 25 bases between the two germline ends. The CDR3 has 16 residues. CDR3 nucleotides: TGTGCCAGCAGCCCTACAGGGATCGTCTCGACGGGGGGCTACACCTTC. It specifies CASSPTGIVSTGGYTF.

This chain links TRBV19 with TRBJ2-6, with TRBD1 matching 8 bases. The CDR3 has 17 amino acids. The V segment lost 2 bases and the J segment 2 bases; nucleotides outside the gene matches: 5. Looked up from germline, CDR1 is LNHDA and CDR2 is SQIVND (reference sequence). CDR3 region: CASSIRVRGPGANVLTF. The CDR3, as DNA: TGTGCCAGTAGTATACGGGTCAGGGGGCCTGGGGCCAACGTCCTGACTTTC.

The J gene is TRBJ1-1, the V gene TRBV5-4, with 7 bases lining up with TRBD1. The trim removed 4 bases at V and 4 bases at J, leaving 13 bases unmatched. This CDR3 is 16 amino acids long. Germline loops: CDR1 SGHNT, CDR2 YYREEE (reference sequence). This chain's CDR3 is CASSQRDSLVLTEAFF. The CDR3 DNA is TGTGCCAGCAGCCAGCGGGACAGCCTTGTCCTCACTGAAGCTTTCTTT. The variable domain in full, completed from reference TRBV5-4 and TRBJ1-1, reads ETGVTQSPTHLIKTRGQQVTLRCSSQSGHNTVSWYQQALGQGPQFIFQYYREEENGRGNFPPRFSGLQFPNYSSELNVNALELDDSALYLCASSQRDSLVLTEAFFGQGTRLTVV.

Concerning this clone itself: Other DNA sequences in this sample translate to the same CDR3. The chain joins TRBV7-9 to TRBJ1-3, with D uncertain. The CDR3 length is 13 residues. CDR1 and CDR2 from the germline V gene are SEHNR and FQNEAQ (reference sequence). Trimming took off 2 bases at V and 7 bases at J, with 9 bases between the two ends. CDR3 coding DNA: TGTGCCAGCAGCTTACGGCGTGGGAACACCATATATTTT. It is translated as CASSLRRGNTIYF. Variable domain in full (rest from reference TRBV7-9 and TRBJ1-3): DTGVSQNPRHKITKRGQNVTFRCDPISEHNRLYWYRQTLGQGPEFLTYFQNEAQLEKSRLLSDRFSAERPKGSFSTLEIQRTEQGDSAMYLCASSLRRGNTIYFGEGSWLTVV.

V and J are TRBV5-5 and TRBJ2-7; TRBD1 or TRBD2 may be the D gene (5 bases each). V lost 1 base, J lost 4 bases, and 21 bases lay in between. The germline V gene has CDR1 SGHKS and CDR2 YYEKEE (reference sequence). The CDR3 is 17 residues long. The DNA of the CDR3 is TGTGCCAGCAGCTTGAGAGAAGCGGCCAGGGAGATTTACGAGCAGTACTTC. Translation: CASSLREAAREIYEQYF.

The genes are TRBV5-4 and TRBJ2-5; 9 bases align to TRBD1. Trimming took 6 bases from V and 5 from J; bases not matched to a gene: 8. CDR3 length: 14 amino acids. CDR1 and CDR2 (germline): SGHNT, YYREEE (reference sequence). The CDR3 nucleotides read TGTGCCAGCACCCCGGGGACAGGGAGGGAGACCCAGTACTTC. Protein product: CASTPGTGRETQYF. Filled out from reference TRBV5-4 and TRBJ2-5, the complete variable domain reads ETGVTQSPTHLIKTRGQQVTLRCSSQSGHNTVSWYQQALGQGPQFIFQYYREEENGRGNFPPRFSGLQFPNYSSELNVNALELDDSALYLCASTPGTGRETQYFGPGTRLLVL.

The V and J genes are TRBV5-1 and TRBJ1-2; possibly TRBD1 for D (6 bases). The CDR3 spans 16 residues. The V and J ends lost 0 bases and 2 bases respectively, with 14 bases between them. Germline V CDR1 and CDR2: SGHRS, YFSETQ. Here the CDR3 reads CASSLARSGDNYGYTF. The CDR3 bases are TGCGCCAGCAGCTTGGCCAGGTCAGGGGACAACTATGGCTACACCTTC.